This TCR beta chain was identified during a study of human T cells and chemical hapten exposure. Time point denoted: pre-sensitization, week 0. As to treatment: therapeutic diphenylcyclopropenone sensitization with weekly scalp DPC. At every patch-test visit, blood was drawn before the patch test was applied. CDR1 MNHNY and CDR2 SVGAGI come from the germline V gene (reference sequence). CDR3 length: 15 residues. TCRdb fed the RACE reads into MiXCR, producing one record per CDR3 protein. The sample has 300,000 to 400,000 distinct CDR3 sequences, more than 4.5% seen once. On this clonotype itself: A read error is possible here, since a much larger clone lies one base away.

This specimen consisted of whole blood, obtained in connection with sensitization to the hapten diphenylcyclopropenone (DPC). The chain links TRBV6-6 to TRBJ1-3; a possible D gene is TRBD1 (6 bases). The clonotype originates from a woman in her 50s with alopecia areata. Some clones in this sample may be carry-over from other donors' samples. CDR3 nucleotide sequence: TGTGCCAGCAGGTCGGAGGGGGGCTCTCGAAACACCATATATTTT. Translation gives CASRSEGGSRNTIYF.